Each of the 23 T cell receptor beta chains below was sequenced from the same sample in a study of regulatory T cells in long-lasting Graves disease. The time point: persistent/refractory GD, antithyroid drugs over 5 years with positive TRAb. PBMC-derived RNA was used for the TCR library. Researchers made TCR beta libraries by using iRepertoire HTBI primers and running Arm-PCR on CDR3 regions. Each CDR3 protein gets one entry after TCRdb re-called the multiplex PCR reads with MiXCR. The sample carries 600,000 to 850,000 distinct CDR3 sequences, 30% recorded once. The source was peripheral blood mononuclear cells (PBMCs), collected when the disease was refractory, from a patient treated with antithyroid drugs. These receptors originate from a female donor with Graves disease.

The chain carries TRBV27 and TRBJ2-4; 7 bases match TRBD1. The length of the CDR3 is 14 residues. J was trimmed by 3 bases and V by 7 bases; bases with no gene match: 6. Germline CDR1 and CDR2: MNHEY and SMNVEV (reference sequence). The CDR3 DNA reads TGTGCCAGCAAAAGGACAGGAGACAAAAACATTCAGTACTTC. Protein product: CASKRTGDKNIQYF.

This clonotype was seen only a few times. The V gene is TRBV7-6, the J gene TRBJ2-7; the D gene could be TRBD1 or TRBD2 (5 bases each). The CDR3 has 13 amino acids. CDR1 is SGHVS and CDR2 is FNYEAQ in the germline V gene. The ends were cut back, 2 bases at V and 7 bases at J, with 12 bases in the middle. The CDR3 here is CASSLSGAREQYF. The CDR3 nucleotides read TGTGCCAGCAGCTTATCCGGGGCACGGGAGCAGTACTTC.

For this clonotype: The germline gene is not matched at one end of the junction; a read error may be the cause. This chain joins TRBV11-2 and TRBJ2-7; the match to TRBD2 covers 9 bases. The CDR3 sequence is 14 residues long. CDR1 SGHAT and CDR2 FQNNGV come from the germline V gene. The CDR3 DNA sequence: TGCGCCAGCAGCTTGGGAGCGGGAGGTCAGGAGCAGTACTTC. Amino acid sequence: CASSLGAGGQEQYF. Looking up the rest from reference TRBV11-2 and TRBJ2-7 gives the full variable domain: EAGVAQSPRYKIIEKRQSVAFWCNPISGHATLYWYQQILGQGPKLLIQFQNNGVVDDSQLPKDRFSAERLKGVDSTLKIQPAKLEDSAVYLCASSLGAGGQEQYFGPGTRLTVT.

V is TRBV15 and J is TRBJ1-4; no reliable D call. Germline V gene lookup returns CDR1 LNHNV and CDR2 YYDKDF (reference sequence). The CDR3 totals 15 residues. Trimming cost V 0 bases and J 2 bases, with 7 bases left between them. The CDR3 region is CATSRERGTNEKLFF. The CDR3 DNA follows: TGTGCCACCAGCAGAGAACGCGGGACTAATGAAAAACTGTTTTTT.

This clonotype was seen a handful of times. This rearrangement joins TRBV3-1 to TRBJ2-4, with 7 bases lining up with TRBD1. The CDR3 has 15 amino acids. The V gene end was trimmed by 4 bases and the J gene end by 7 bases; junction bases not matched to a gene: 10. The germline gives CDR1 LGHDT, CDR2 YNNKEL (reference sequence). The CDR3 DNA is TGTGCCAGCAGCCCCACACTTCGGACAGGCAACATTCAGTACTTC. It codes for CASSPTLRTGNIQYF.

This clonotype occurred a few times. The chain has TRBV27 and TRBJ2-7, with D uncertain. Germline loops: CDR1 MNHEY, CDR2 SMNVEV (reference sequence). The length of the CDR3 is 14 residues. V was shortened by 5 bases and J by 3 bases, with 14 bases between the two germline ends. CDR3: CASSLRPGLYEQYF. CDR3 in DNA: TGTGCCAGCAGTCTAAGACCGGGCCTCTACGAGCAGTACTTC.

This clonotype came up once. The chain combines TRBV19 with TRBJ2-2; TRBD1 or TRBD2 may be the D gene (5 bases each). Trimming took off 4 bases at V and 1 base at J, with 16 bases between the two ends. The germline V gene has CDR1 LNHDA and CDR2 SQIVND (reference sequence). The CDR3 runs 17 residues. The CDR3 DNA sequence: TGTGCCAGTAGTACCCCCCATGGGGGACGGAACACCGGGGAGCTGTTTTTT. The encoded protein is CASSTPHGGRNTGELFF. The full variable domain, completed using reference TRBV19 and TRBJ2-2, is DGGITQSPKYLFRKEGQNVTLSCEQNLNHDAMYWYRQDPGQGLRLIYYSQIVNDFQKGDIAEGYSVSREKKESFPLTVTSAQKNPTAFYLCASSTPHGGRNTGELFFGEGSRLTVL.

The CDR3 loop is CSAKDHYQETQYF. As DNA, the CDR3 is TGCAGTGCCAAAGACCACTACCAAGAGACCCAGTACTTC. The chain carries TRBV20-1 and TRBJ2-5; D gene uncertain. V lost 6 bases and J 0 bases, leaving 11 bases between the germline ends. The germline CDR1 and CDR2 sequences are DFQATT and SNEGSKA (reference sequence). The CDR3 contains 13 residues.

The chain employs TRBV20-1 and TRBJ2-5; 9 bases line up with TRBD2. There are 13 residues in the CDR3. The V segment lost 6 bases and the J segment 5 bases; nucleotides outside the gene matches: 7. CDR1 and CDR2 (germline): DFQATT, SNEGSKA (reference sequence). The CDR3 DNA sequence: TGCAGTGCGAGTCTAGCGGGAAGGGAGACCCAGTACTTC. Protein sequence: CSASLAGRETQYF.

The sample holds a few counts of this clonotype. In DNA form, the CDR3 reads TGTGCCAGCAGGGCCCCGGGACTATGGGCTTTCTTT. Translation: CASRAPGLWAFF. The J gene is TRBJ1-1, the V gene TRBV12-3 or TRBV12-4, with D possibly matching TRBD1 (5 bases). The CDR3 spans 12 residues. V was pared by 6 bases and J by 11 bases, with 16 bases between.

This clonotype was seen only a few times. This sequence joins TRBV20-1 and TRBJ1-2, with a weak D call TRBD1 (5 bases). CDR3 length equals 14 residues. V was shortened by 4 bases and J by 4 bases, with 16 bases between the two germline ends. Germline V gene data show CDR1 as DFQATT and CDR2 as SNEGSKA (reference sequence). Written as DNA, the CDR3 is TGCAGTGCTATAAAGGGGAACAGCCTCTATGGCTACACCTTC. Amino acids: CSAIKGNSLYGYTF.

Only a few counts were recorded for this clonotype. CDR3 sequence: CASSPMGRRETQYF. As DNA, the CDR3 is TGTGCCAGCAGCCCTATGGGGAGAAGGGAGACCCAGTACTTC. The chain uses TRBV11-2 and TRBJ2-5, with D possibly matching TRBD2 (5 bases). The CDR3 has 14 residues. The V end was cut by 5 bases, the J end by 5 bases, with 15 bases between. CDR1 is SGHAT and CDR2 is FQNNGV in the germline V gene.

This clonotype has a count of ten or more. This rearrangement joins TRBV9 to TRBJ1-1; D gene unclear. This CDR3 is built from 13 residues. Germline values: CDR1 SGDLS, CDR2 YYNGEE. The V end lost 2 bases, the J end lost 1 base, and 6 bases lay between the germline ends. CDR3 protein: CASSVEGNTEAFF. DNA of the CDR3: TGTGCCAGCAGCGTGGAGGGGAACACTGAAGCTTTCTTT. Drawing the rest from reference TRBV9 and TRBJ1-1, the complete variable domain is DSGVTQTPKHLITATGQRVTLRCSPRSGDLSVYWYQQSLDQGLQFLIQYYNGEERAKGNILERFSAQQFPDLHSELNLSSLELGDSALYFCASSVEGNTEAFFGQGTRLTVV.

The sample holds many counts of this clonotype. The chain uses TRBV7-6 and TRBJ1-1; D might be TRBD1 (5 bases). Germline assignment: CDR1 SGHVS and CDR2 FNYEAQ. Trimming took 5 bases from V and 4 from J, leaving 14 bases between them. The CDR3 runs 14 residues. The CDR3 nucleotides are TGTGCCAGCAGCAAAGGGGCGAGTAGCACTGAAGCTTTCTTT. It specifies CASSKGASSTEAFF.

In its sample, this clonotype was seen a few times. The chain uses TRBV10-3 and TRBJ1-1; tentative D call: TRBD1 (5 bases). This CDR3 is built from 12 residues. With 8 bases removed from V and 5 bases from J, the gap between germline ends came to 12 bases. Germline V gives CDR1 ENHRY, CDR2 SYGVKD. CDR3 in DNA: TGTGCCATCTCGCGAGGGGAGACTGAAGCTTTCTTT. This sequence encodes CAISRGETEAFF.

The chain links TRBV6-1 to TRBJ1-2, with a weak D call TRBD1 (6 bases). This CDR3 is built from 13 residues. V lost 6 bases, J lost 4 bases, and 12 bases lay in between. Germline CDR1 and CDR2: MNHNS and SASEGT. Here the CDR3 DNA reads TGTGCCAGCAGGCCTTCGACAGGCTATGGCTACACCTTC. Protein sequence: CASRPSTGYGYTF.

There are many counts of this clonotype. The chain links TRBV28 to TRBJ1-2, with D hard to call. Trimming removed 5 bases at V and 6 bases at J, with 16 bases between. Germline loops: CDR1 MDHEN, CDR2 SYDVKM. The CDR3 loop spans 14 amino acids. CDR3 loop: CASSPPVVGDGYTF. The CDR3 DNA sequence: TGTGCCAGCAGTCCTCCCGTTGTTGGGGATGGCTACACCTTC.

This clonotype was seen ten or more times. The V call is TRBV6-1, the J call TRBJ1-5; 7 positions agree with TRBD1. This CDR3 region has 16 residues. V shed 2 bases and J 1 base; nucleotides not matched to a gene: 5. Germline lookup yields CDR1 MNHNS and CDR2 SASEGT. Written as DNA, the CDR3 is TGTGCCAGCAGTGAAACCCCGGACAGGAGCAATCAGCCCCAGCATTTT. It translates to CASSETPDRSNQPQHF.

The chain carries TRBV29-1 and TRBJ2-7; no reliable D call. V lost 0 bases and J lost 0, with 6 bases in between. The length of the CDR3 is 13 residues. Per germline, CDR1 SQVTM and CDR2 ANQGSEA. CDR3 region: CSVEDTHSYEQYF. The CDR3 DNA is TGCAGCGTTGAAGACACCCACTCCTACGAGCAGTACTTC.

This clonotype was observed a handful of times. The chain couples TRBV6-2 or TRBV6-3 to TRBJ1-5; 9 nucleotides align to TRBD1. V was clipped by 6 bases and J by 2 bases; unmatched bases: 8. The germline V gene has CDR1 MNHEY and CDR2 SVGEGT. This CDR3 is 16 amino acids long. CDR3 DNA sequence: TGTGCCAGCAGAGGAACAGGGGGCTTTGGCAATCAGCCCCAGCATTTT. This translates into CASRGTGGFGNQPQHF.

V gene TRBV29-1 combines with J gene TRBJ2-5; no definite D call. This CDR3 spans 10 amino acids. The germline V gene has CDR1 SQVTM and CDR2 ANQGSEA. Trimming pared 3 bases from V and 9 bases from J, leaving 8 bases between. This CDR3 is CSVDQRPQYF. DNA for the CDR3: TGCAGCGTTGACCAGAGACCCCAGTACTTC.

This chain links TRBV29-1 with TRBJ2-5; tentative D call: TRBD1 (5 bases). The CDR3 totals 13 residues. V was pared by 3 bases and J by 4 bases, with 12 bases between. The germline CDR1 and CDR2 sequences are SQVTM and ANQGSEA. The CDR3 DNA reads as TGCAGCGTTGAGCGCAGGGTGGGAGAGACCCAGTACTTC. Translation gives CSVERRVGETQYF.

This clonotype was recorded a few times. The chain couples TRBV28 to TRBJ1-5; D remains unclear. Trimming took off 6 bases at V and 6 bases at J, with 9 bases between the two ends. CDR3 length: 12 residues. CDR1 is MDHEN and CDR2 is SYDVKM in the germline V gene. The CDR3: CASRVGIQPQHF. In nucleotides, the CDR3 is TGTGCCAGCAGGGTGGGGATTCAGCCCCAGCATTTT.